This TCR beta chain was sequenced in a study of blood T cell repertoires in COVID-19. Study-wide background: The origin of the acute and convalescent COVID-19 samples was the United States, Italy and Spain.

V was pared by 0 bases and J by 6 bases, with 12 bases between. The length of the CDR3 is 14 residues. Germline V gene lookup returns CDR1 SGHRS and CDR2 YFSETQ. In the source study's methods: How many nucleated cells were present was estimated from reference gene primer amplification. Only in-frame clones appear in the TCRdb table, and some are missing; sequencing was by immunoSEQ multiplex PCR. For V, J and clone size, that table is used; D and trimming come from the DNA. The sample yields 95,000 to 150,000 clones, about four fifths seen once. Sequenced: peripheral blood. The origin of this receptor is a man aged 55-75 years with active or convalescent COVID-19. The genes are TRBV5-1 and TRBJ1-1; D perhaps matches TRBD1 (5 bases). CDR3 sequence (DNA): TGCGCCAGCAGCTTGGTTCCGGGAGGGGCTGAAGCTTTCTTT. Translation gives CASSLVPGGAEAFF.